The T cell receptor beta chain under discussion was sequenced for a study of blood T cell repertoires in COVID-19. At the level of the study: T cells, B-cell-depleted T cells, or PBMCs provided the cDNA or gDNA that served as material.

Per germline, CDR1 SGHAT and CDR2 FQNNGV. This CDR3 contains 13 residues. V was trimmed by 5 bases and J by 6 bases, leaving 14 bases between them. Sequencing used immunoSEQ multiplex PCR; TCRdb keeps in-frame clones, though not all of them. The sample records about 180,000 clones, 85% to 90% being singletons. Sequenced material: PBMCs or T cells enriched from blood (not recorded which). This rearrangement joins TRBV11-2 to TRBJ2-7; maybe TRBD1 (6 bases). This clonotype was sampled from a man aged 35 to 55 who had recovered from COVID-19. The CDR3 loop is CASSIPGQFEQYF. DNA of the CDR3: TGTGCCAGCAGCATACCGGGACAATTCGAGCAGTACTTC.